These T cell receptor beta chains were read from a single sample in a study of blood T cell repertoires in COVID-19. This table comes from immunoSEQ multiplex PCR, and its TCRdb copy is limited to in-frame clones, with some not included. The sample has over 200,000 clones, 87% seen once. The sample taken for sequencing was PBMCs or T cells enriched from blood (not recorded which). These receptors were taken from a man younger than 30 with acute COVID-19. Each CDR3 is given with its conserved first and last residue. Fields, in order: J gene, D gene, clone size, V gene, CDR3 DNA, CDR3 protein. D genes are given only for firm matches. Not all rows give a size; the values are once, few, many and, for expanded clones, a class.

J: TRBJ2-5; D: TRBD2; size: .; V: TRBV24-1; DNA: TGTGCCACCAGTGATCGAACTAGCGGGGACTACGAGACCCAGTACTTC; CDR3: CATSDRTSGDYETQYF
J: TRBJ2-1; D: TRBD2; size: .; V: TRBV2; DNA: TGTGCCGGAGCCTTTAGACTAGCCGAGAATGAGCAGTTCTTC; CDR3: CAGAFRLAENEQFF
J: TRBJ1-1; D: .; size: .; V: TRBV15; DNA: TGTGCCACCAGCAGAGCGATGGGGCTGAACACTGAAGCTTTCTTT; CDR3: CATSRAMGLNTEAFF
J: TRBJ1-1; D: .; size: .; V: TRBV3-1/TRBV3-2; DNA: TGTGCCAGCAGCCCCTCCGGGGGGACCCTTGAAGCTTTCTTT; CDR3: CASSPSGGTLEAFF
J: TRBJ2-1; D: TRBD2; size: .; V: TRBV10-2; DNA: TGCGCCAGCAGTGACCAGTCTAGCGGGAGAAGCAATGAGCAGTTCTTC; CDR3: CASSDQSSGRSNEQFF
J: TRBJ1-2; D: .; size: few; V: TRBV28; DNA: TGTGCCAGCAGTTTTTTCAGGGGAAAGAATGGCTACACCTTC; CDR3: CASSFFRGKNGYTF
J: TRBJ2-2; D: TRBD1; size: few; V: TRBV24-1; DNA: TGTGCCACCAGTGACCCGGGACAGCACACCGGGGAGCTGTTTTTT; CDR3: CATSDPGQHTGELFF
J: TRBJ1-1; D: TRBD1; size: .; V: TRBV29-1; DNA: TGCAGCGTTGATTTTAGGACAGGGTACCGACAGAACACTGAAGCTTTCTTT; CDR3: CSVDFRTGYRQNTEAFF
J: TRBJ1-2; D: TRBD1; size: .; V: TRBV2; DNA: TGTGCCAGCAGTGAAGCGCAGGGGGCCTATGGCTACACCTTC; CDR3: CASSEAQGAYGYTF
J: TRBJ2-3; D: TRBD2; size: .; V: TRBV9; DNA: TGTGCCAGCAGCGGGGGACTAGCGGGAGGGACCACAGATACGCAGTATTTT; CDR3: CASSGGLAGGTTDTQYF
J: TRBJ2-1; D: .; size: .; V: TRBV7-9; DNA: TGTGCCAGCAGCTTAGATAGCGGTTTTTATGAGCAGTTCTTC; CDR3: CASSLDSGFYEQFF
J: TRBJ1-2; D: TRBD1; size: once; V: TRBV27; DNA: TGTGCCAGCAGTATCGACAGGGGAGTCGGTGGCTACACCTTC; CDR3: CASSIDRGVGGYTF
J: TRBJ2-1; D: .; size: .; V: TRBV5-1; DNA: TGCGCCAGCAGGGAGTCACTTGGGGCATCGAACAATGAGCAGTTCTTC; CDR3: CASRESLGASNNEQFF
J: TRBJ2-7; D: .; size: .; V: TRBV7-2; DNA: TGTGCCAGCAGCTTAATCCGGACAGCCTACGAGCAGTACTTC; CDR3: CASSLIRTAYEQYF
J: TRBJ2-3; D: TRBD2; size: .; V: TRBV6-2/TRBV6-3; DNA: TGTGCCAGCAGTCCCTTAGCGGGAAGAGATACGCAGTATTTT; CDR3: CASSPLAGRDTQYF
J: TRBJ1-4; D: .; size: .; V: TRBV3-1/TRBV3-2; DNA: TGTGCCAGCAGCCGAAACTTAAATGAAAAACTGTTTTTT; CDR3: CASSRNLNEKLFF
J: TRBJ2-3; D: .; size: .; V: TRBV24-1; DNA: TGTGCCACCAGTGATCTGCGGGACTCCACAGATACGCAGTATTTT; CDR3: CATSDLRDSTDTQYF
J: TRBJ1-2; D: .; size: .; V: TRBV20-1; DNA: TGCAGTGCTACGGGTAGTGGCTACACCTTC; CDR3: CSATGSGYTF
J: TRBJ2-2; D: .; size: .; V: TRBV11-2; DNA: TGTGCCAGCAGCTTAGGTCGTCTCGGACTCATACAGAACACCGGGGAGCTGTTTTTT; CDR3: CASSLGRLGLIQNTGELFF
J: TRBJ1-4; D: TRBD1; size: .; V: TRBV2; DNA: TGTGCCAGCAGTGAAGTGGCGGGACAGGTTGCGACTAATGAAAAACTGTTTTTT; CDR3: CASSEVAGQVATNEKLFF
J: TRBJ1-2; D: .; size: .; V: TRBV28; DNA: TGTGCCAGCACGGGGGGCGCGATTGGCTACACCTTC; CDR3: CASTGGAIGYTF
J: TRBJ2-2; D: TRBD2; size: .; V: TRBV5-5; DNA: TGTGCCAGCAGGTCTACTAGCGGTGCGAACGCCGGGGAGCTGTTTTTT; CDR3: CASRSTSGANAGELFF
J: TRBJ2-1; D: TRBD1; size: .; V: TRBV6-4; DNA: TGTGCCAGCAGCCCACAGGGGTCGAACAATGAGCAGTTCTTC; CDR3: CASSPQGSNNEQFF